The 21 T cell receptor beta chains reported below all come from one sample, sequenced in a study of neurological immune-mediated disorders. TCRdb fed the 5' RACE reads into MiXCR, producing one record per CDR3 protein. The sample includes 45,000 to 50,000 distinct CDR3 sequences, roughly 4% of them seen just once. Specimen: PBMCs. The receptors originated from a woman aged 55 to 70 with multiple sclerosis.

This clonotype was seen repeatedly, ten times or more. The DNA of the CDR3 is TGTGCCAGCAGTCCGCGACCGGGGGAGCAGTTCTTC. Its translation is CASSPRPGEQFF. The chain has TRBV3-1 and TRBJ2-1, with a possible D match to TRBD2 (5 bases). V was shortened by 6 bases and J by 10 bases, with 13 bases between the two germline ends. The CDR3 is 12 amino acids. Germline loops: CDR1 LGHDT, CDR2 YNNKEL (reference sequence).

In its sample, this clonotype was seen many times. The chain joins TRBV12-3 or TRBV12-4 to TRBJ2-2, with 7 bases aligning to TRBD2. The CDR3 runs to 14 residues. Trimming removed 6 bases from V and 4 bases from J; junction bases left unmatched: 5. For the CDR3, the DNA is TGTGCCAGCAGCCACGGGAGGTTCACCGGGGAGCTGTTTTTT. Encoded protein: CASSHGRFTGELFF.

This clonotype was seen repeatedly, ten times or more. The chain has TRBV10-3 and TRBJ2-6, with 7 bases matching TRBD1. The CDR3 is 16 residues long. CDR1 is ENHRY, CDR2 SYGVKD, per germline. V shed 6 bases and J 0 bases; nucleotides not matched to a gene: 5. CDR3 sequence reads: CAISGTAVSGANVLTF. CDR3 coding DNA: TGTGCCATCAGCGGGACAGCGGTCTCTGGGGCCAACGTCCTGACTTTC.

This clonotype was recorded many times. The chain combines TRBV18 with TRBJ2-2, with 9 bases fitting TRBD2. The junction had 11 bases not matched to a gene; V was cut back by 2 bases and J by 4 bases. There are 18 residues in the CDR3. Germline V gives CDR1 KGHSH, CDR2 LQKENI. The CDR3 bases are TGTGCCAGCTCACCAGTCGCTAGCGGGGAAGTTGGCACCGGGGAGCTGTTTTTT. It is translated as CASSPVASGEVGTGELFF.

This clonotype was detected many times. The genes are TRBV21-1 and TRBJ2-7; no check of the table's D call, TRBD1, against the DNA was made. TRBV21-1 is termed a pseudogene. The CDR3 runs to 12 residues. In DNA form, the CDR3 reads TGTGCCAGCAGCGACACAGCCCCCGAGCAGTACGTC. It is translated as CASSDTAPEQYV.

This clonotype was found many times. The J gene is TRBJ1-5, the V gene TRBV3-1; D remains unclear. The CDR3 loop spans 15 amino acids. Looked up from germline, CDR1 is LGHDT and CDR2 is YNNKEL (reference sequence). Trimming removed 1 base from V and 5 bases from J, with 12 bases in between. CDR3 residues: CASSQGPQVDQPQHF. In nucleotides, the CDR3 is TGTGCCAGCAGCCAAGGGCCTCAGGTAGATCAGCCCCAGCATTTT.

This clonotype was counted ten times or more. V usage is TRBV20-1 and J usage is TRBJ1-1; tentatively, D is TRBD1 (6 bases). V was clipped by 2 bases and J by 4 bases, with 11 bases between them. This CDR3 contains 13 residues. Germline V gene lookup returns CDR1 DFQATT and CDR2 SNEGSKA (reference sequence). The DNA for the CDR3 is TGCAGTGCTAGACTAACAGGGATCACTGAAGCTTTCTTT. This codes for CSARLTGITEAFF.

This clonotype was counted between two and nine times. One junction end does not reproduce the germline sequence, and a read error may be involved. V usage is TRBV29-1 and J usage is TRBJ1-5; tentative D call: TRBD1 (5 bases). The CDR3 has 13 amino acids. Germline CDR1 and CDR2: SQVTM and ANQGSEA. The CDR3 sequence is CSVGWEGYQPQNF. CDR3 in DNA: TGCAGCGTTGGATGGGAGGGGTATCAACCCCAGAATTTT.

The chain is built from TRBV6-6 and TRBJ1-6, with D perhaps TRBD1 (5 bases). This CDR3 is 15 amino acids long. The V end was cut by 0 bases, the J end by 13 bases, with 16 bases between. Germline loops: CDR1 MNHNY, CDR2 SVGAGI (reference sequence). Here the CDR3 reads CASSYSGEGASPLHF. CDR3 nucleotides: TGTGCCAGCAGTTACTCCGGGGAAGGGGCTTCGCCCCTCCACTTT.

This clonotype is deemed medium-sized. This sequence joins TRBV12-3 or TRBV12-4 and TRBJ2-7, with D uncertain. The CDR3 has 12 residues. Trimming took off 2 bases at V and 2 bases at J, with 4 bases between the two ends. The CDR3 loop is CASSLPPYEQYF. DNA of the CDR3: TGTGCCAGCAGTTTACCCCCCTACGAGCAGTACTTC.

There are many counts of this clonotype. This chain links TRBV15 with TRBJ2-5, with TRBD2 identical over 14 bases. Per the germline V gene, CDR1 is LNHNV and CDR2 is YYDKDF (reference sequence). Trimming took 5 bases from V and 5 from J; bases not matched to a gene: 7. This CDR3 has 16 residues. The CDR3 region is CATSQGLAGVRETQYF. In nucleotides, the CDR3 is TGTGCCACCAGCCAGGGACTAGCGGGAGTTAGGGAGACCCAGTACTTC.

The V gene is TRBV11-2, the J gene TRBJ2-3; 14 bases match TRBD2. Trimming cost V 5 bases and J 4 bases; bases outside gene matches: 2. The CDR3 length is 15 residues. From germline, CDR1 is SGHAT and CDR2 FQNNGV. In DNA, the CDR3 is TGTGCCAGCAGCCGACTAGCGGGAGGGGCAGATACGCAGTATTTT. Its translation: CASSRLAGGADTQYF.

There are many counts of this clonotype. The CDR3 sequence: CASSRTVTTLAKNIQYF. CDR3 nucleotides: TGTGCCAGCAGCCGTACAGTTACTACACTAGCCAAAAACATTCAGTACTTC. V and J are TRBV6-6 and TRBJ2-4; D not certain. V dropped 6 bases and J dropped 0 bases, with 18 bases sitting between them. CDR1 and CDR2 (germline): MNHNY, SVGAGI (reference sequence). The CDR3 spans 17 residues.

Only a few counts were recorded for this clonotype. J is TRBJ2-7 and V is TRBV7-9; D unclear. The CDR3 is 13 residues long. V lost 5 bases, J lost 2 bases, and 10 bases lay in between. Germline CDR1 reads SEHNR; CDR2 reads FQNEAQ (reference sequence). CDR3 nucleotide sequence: TGTGCCAGCAGCCCCCCGACTGCCTACGAGCAGTACTTC. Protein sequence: CASSPPTAYEQYF.

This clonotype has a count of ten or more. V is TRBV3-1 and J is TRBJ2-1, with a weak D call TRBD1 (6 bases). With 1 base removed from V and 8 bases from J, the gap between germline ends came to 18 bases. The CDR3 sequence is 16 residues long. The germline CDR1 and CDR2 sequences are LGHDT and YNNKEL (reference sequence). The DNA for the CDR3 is TGTGCCAGCAGCCAAGCTGGGACACCGGTCGTGGATGAGCAGTTCTTC. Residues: CASSQAGTPVVDEQFF.

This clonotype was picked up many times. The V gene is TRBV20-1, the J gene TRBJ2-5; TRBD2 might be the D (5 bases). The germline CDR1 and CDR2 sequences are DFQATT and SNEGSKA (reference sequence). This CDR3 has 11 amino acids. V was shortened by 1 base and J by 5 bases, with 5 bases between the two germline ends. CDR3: CSARGRETQYF. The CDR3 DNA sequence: TGCAGTGCTAGAGGGAGGGAGACCCAGTACTTC.

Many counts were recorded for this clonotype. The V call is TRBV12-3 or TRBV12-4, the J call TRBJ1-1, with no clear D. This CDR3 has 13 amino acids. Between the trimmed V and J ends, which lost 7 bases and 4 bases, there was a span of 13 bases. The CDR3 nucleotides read TGTGCCAGCACCACCGCCGGTCTCACTGAAGCTTTCTTT. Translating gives CASTTAGLTEAFF.

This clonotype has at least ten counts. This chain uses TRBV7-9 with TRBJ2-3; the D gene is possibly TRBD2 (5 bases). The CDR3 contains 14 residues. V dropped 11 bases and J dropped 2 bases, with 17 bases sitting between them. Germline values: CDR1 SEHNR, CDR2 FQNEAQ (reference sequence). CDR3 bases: TGTGCCCTACGAGGAGGATTTTACACAGATACGCAGTATTTT. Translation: CALRGGFYTDTQYF.

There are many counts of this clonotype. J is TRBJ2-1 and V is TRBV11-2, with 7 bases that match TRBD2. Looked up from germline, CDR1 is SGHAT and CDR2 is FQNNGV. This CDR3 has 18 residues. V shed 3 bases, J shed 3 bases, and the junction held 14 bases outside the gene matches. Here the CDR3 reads CASSFPGGGRGHYNEQFF. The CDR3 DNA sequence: TGTGCCAGCAGCTTCCCCGGGGGTGGGAGGGGTCACTACAATGAGCAGTTCTTC.

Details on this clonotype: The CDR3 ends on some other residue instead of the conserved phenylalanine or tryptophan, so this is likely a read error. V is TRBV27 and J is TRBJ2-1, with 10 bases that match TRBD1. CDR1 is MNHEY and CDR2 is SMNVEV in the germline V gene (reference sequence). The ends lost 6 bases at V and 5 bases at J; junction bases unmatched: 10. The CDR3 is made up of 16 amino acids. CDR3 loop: CASSRIPGTGDNEQFN. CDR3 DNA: TGTGCCAGCAGCCGGATTCCCGGGACAGGGGACAATGAGCAGTTCAAC.

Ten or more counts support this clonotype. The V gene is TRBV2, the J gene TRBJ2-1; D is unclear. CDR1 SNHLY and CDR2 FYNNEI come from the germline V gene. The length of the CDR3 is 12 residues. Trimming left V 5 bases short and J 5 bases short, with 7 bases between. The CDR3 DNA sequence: TGTGCCAGCAGTTGGGGAAACAATGAGCAGTTCTTC. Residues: CASSWGNNEQFF.